The present T cell receptor beta chain was sequenced within a study of identifying expanded T cells in peripheral blood. Study findings and constraints: Over about two and four weeks, about 17 and 20 clones changed, versus more than 1 between replicates. Roughly two-week clone count variance significantly increased as total template count grew.

V lost 3 bases, J lost 6 bases, and 14 bases lay in between. This CDR3 region has 14 residues. Germline CDR1 is MGHRA and CDR2 is YSYEKL. This table comes from immunoSEQ multiplex PCR, and its TCRdb copy is limited to in-frame clones, with some not included. The repertoire holds around 100,000 clones, with around 89% as singletons. Healthy donors had no documented immune events, such as infections, while sampled. As for this clone: As yet, its antigen is unknown.

Material for sequencing was blood. The TCR comes from a person aged 18 to 70 in good health. The chain carries TRBV4-1 and TRBJ1-2; D gene ambiguous. The CDR3 loop reads CASSQFGAADGYTF. The CDR3 nucleotides are TGCGCCAGCAGCCAGTTCGGTGCGGCGGATGGCTACACCTTC.